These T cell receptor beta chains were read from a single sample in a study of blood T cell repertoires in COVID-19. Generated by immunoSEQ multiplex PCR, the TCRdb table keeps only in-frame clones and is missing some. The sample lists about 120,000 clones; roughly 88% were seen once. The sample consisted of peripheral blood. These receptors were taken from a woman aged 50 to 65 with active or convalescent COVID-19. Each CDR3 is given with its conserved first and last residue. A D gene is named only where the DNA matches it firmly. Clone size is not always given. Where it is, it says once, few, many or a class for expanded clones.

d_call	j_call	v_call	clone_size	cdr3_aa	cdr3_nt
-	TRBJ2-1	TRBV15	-	CATSRSAGVDEQFF	TGTGCCACCAGCAGATCAGCCGGGGTGGATGAGCAGTTCTTC
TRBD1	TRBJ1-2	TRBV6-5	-	CASRDRGGYTF	TGTGCCAGCAGGGACAGGGGCGGCTACACCTTC
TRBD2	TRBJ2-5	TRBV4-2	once	CASSQDHASGYQETQYF	TGTGCCAGCAGCCAAGATCATGCTAGCGGGTACCAAGAGACCCAGTACTTC
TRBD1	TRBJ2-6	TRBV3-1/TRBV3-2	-	CASSPPHRGLSGANVLTF	TGTGCCAGCAGCCCCCCGCACAGGGGGCTTTCTGGGGCCAACGTCCTGACTTTC
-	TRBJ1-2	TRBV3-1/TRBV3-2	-	CASSPTRDYGYTF	TGTGCCAGCAGCCCGACCCGGGACTATGGCTACACCTTC
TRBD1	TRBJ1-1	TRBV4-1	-	CASSQLGQGGTEAFF	TGCGCCAGCAGCCAACTGGGACAGGGGGGAACTGAAGCTTTCTTT
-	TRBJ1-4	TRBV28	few	CASREAGGFYEKLFF	TGTGCCAGCAGGGAGGCCGGGGGGTTCTATGAAAAACTGTTTTTT
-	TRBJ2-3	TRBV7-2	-	CASSLGTSGDTQYF	TGTGCCAGCAGCTTAGGCACCTCGGGGGATACGCAGTATTTT
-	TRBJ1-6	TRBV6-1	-	CASSDSVNSPLHF	TGTGCCAGCAGTGACAGCGTAAATTCACCCCTCCACTTT
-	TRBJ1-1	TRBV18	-	CASSMDRNTEAFF	TGTGCCAGCTCTATGGACAGGAACACTGAAGCTTTCTTT
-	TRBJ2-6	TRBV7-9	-	CASSFIVSGANVLTF	TGTGCCAGCAGCTTTATCGTCTCTGGGGCCAACGTCCTGACTTTC
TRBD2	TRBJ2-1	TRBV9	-	CASSTIAGGTYNEQFF	TGTGCCAGCAGCACAATAGCGGGAGGGACCTACAATGAGCAGTTCTTC
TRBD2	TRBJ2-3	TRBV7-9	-	CASSTTSGGTDTQYF	TGTGCCAGCAGCACCACTAGCGGGGGCACAGATACGCAGTATTTT
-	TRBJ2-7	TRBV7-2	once	CASSAPRATGGYEQYF	TGTGCCAGCAGCGCCCCCCGAGCGACAGGCGGATACGAGCAGTACTTC
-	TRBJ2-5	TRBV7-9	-	CASSFLARLRDNQETQYF	TGTGCCAGCAGCTTTCTCGCAAGACTCCGGGACAACCAAGAGACCCAGTACTTC
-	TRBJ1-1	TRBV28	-	CASRLTGRGTEAFF	TGTGCCAGCAGATTAACAGGGAGGGGCACTGAAGCTTTCTTT
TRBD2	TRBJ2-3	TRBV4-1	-	CASSHPLAGGPLHTDTQYF	TGCGCCAGCAGCCACCCGTTAGCGGGAGGGCCCTTACACACAGATACGCAGTATTTT
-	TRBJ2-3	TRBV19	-	CASSQGPSTDTQYF	TGTGCCAGTAGTCAGGGGCCCAGCACAGATACGCAGTATTTT
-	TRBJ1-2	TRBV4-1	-	CASSQASGRVDYGYTF	TGCGCCAGCAGCCAAGCCTCGGGCAGGGTGGACTATGGCTACACCTTC
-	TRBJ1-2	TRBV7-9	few	CASSLHGQNYGYTF	TGTGCCAGCAGCTTACACGGACAAAACTATGGCTACACCTTC
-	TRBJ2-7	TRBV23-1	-	CASSPLGGGRSTYEQYF	TGCGCCAGCAGTCCCCTAGGGGGGGGTAGAAGTACCTACGAGCAGTACTTC
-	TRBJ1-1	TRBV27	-	CASRGGWYTEAFF	TGTGCCAGCCGGGGGGGGTGGTACACTGAAGCTTTCTTT
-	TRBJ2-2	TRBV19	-	CASSSQGTGELFF	TGTGCCAGTAGTTCCCAGGGAACCGGGGAGCTGTTTTTT
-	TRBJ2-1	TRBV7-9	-	CASSLPGWGEVFF	TGTGCCAGCAGCTTACCTGGATGGGGGGAGGTGTTCTTC
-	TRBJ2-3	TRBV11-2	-	CASSLVSGGTDTQYF	TGTGCCAGCAGCTTAGTGTCGGGGGGCACAGATACGCAGTATTTT
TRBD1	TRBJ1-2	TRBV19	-	CASSPTGESYGYTF	TGTGCCAGTAGCCCGACAGGGGAAAGCTATGGCTACACCTTC
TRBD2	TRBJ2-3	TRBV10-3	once	CATTSGSSTDTQYF	TGTGCCACCACTAGCGGATCTAGCACAGATACGCAGTATTTT
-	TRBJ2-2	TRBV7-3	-	CASSLNGGLNTGELFF	TGTGCCAGCAGCCTAAATGGAGGGCTGAACACCGGGGAGCTGTTTTTT
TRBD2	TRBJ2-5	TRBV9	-	CASTPSGTSAETQYF	TGTGCCAGCACTCCTTCGGGGACTAGCGCAGAGACCCAGTACTTC
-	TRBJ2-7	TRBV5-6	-	CASTVTDSPVYEQYF	TGTGCCAGCACGGTAACGGACAGCCCCGTCTACGAGCAGTACTTC
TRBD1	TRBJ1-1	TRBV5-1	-	CASSLGGAGTEAFF	TGCGCCAGCAGTTTAGGGGGCGCTGGGACTGAAGCTTTCTTT
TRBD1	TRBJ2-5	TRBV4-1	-	CASQGEETQYF	TGCGCCAGCCAGGGGGAAGAGACCCAGTACTTC
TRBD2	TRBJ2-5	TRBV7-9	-	CASSLTGGVQETQYF	TGTGCCAGCAGCTTAACTGGGGGGGTGCAGGAGACCCAGTACTTC
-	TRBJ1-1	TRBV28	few	CASGEGDTEAFF	TGTGCCAGCGGCGAGGGTGACACTGAAGCTTTCTTT
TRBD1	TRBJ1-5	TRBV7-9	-	CASSLTGNQPQHF	TGTGCCAGCAGTTTGACAGGGAATCAGCCCCAGCATTTT